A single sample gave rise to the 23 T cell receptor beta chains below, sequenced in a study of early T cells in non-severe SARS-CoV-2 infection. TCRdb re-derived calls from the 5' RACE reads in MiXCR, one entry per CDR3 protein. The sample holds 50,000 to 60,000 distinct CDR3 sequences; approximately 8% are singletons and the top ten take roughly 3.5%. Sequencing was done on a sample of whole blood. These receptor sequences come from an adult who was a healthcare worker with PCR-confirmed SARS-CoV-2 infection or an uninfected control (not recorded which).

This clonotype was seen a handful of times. CDR3 region: CASSSTRSGANVLTF. Here the CDR3 DNA reads TGTGCCAGCAGCTCGACTCGCTCTGGGGCCAACGTCCTGACTTTC. The rearrangement links TRBV7-2 to TRBJ2-6; no firm D call. V was shortened by 4 bases and J by 0 bases, with 7 bases between the two germline ends. Per the germline V gene, CDR1 is SGHTA and CDR2 is FQGNSA. The CDR3 runs 15 residues.

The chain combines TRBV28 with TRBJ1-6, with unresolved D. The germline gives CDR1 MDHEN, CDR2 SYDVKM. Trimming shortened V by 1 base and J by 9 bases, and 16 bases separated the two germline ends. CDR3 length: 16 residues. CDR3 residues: CASSLSGGSLVSPLHF. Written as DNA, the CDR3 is TGTGCCAGCAGTTTATCAGGAGGTTCCCTAGTTTCACCCCTCCACTTT.

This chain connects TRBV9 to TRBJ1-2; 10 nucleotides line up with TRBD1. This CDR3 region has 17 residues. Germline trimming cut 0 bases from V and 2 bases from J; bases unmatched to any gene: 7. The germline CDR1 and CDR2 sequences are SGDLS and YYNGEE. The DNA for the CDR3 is TGTGCCAGCAGCGTAGGTCGGGGACAGGGGACAAACTATGGCTACACCTTC. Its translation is CASSVGRGQGTNYGYTF.

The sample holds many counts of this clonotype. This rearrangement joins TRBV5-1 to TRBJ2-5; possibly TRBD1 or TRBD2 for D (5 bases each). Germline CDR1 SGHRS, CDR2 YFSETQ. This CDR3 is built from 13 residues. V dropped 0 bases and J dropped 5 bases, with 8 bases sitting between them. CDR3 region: CASSLGGDETQYF. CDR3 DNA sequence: TGCGCCAGCAGCTTGGGAGGGGACGAGACCCAGTACTTC.

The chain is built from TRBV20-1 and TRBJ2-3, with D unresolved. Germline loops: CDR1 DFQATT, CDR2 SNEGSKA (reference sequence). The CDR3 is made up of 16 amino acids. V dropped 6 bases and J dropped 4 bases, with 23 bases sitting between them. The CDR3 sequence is CSAQDIGRVGPDTQYF. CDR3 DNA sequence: TGCAGTGCCCAGGATATTGGGCGTGTGGGCCCAGATACGCAGTATTTT.

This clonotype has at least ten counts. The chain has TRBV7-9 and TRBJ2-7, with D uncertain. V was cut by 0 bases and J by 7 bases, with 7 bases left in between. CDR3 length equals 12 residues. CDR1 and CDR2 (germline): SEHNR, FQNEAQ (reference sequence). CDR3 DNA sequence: TGTGCCAGCAGCTTAGCAGGGCTGGAGCAGTACTTC. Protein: CASSLAGLEQYF.

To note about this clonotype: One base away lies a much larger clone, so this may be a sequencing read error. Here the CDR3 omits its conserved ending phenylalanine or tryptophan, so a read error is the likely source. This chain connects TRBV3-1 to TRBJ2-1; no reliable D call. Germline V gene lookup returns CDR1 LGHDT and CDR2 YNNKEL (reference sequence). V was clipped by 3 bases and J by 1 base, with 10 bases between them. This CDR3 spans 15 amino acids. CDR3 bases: TGTGCCAGCAGCCAGACCTTTGGGTCCTACAATGAGCAGTTCTCC. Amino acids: CASSQTFGSYNEQFS.

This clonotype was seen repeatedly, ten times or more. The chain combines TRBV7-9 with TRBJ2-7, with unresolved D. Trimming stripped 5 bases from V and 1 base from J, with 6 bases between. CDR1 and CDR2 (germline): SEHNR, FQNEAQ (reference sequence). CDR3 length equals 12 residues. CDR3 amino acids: CASSPPSYEQYF. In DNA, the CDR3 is TGTGCCAGCAGCCCGCCTTCCTACGAGCAGTACTTC.

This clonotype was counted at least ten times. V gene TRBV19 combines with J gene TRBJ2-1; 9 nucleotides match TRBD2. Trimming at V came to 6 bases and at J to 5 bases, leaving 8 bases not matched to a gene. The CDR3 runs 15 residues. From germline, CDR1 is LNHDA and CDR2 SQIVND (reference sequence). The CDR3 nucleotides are TGTGCCAGTAGGTTTGCGGGAGGGCCGGACAATGAGCAGTTCTTC. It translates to CASRFAGGPDNEQFF.

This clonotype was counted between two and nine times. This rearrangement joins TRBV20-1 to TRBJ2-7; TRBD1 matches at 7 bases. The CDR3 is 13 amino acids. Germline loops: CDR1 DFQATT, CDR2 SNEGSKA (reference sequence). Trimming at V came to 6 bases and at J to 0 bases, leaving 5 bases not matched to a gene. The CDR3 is CSALGQASYEQYF. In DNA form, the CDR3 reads TGCAGTGCACTCGGACAGGCCTCCTACGAGCAGTACTTC.

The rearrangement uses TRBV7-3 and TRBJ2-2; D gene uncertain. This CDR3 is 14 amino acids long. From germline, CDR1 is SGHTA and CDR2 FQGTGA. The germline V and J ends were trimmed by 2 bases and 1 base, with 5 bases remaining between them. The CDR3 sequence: CASSLEQNTGELFF. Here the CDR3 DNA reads TGTGCCAGCAGCTTAGAGCAGAACACCGGGGAGCTGTTTTTT.

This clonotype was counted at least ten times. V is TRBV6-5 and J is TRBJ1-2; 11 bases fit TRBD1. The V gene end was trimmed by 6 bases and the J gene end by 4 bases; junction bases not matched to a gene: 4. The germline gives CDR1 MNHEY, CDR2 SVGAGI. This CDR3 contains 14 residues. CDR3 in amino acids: CASSSGTGGYGYTF. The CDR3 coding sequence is TGTGCCAGCAGCTCCGGGACAGGGGGCTATGGCTACACCTTC.

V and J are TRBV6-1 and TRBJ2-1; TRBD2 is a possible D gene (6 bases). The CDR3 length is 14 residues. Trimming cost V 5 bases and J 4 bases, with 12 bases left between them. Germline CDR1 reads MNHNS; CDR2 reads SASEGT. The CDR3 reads CASSLFSGYNEQFF. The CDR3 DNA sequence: TGTGCCAGCAGTCTTTTTAGCGGTTACAATGAGCAGTTCTTC.

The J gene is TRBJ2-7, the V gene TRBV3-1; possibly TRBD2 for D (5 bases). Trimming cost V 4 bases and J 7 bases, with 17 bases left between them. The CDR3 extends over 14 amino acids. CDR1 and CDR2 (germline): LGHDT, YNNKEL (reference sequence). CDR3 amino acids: CASSPRVGMGEQYF. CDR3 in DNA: TGTGCCAGCAGCCCGCGGGTCGGCATGGGGGAGCAGTACTTC.

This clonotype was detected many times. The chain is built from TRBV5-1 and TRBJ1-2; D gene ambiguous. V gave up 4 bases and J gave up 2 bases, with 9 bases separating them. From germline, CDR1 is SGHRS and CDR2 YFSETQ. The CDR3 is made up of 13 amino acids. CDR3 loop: CASSSRRNYGYTF. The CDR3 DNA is TGCGCCAGCAGCAGTCGGAGAAACTATGGCTACACCTTC.

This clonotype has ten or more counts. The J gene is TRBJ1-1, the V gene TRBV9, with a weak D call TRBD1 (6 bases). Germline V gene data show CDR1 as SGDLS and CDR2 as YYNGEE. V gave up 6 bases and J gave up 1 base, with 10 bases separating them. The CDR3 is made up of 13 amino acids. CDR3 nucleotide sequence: TGTGCCAGCAAGGAAGGGGGGAACACTGAAGCTTTCTTT. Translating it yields CASKEGGNTEAFF.

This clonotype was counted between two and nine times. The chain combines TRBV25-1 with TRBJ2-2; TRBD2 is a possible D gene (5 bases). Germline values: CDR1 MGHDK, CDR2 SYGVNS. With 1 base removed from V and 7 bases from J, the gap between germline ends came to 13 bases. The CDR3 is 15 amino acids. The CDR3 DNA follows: TGTGCCAGCAGTGAATGGAGGACCTCCATCGGGGAGCTGTTTTTT. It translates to CASSEWRTSIGELFF.

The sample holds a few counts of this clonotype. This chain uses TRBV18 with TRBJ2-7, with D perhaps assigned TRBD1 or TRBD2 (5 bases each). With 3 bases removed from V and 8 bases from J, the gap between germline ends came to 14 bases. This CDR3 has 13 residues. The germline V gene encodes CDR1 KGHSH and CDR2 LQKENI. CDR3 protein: CASSPGTPKKQYF. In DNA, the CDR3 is TGTGCCAGCTCACCCGGGACCCCGAAAAAGCAGTACTTC.

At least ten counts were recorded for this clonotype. In nucleotides, the CDR3 is TGCAGTCTACGGGAAACCTACAATGAGCAGTTCTTC. Translation: CSLRETYNEQFF. This rearrangement joins TRBV29-1 to TRBJ2-1, with D maybe TRBD2 (5 bases). The CDR3 sequence is 12 residues long. CDR1 and CDR2 from the germline V gene are SQVTM and ANQGSEA.

CDR3 in DNA: TGTGCCAGCAGCCGGGACATTCACCGGGGACTGTTTTTT. It yields the protein CASSRDIHRGLFF. The chain uses TRBV11-2 and TRBJ1-4, with TRBD1 as a possible D gene (6 bases). This CDR3 region has 13 residues. Germline V gives CDR1 SGHAT, CDR2 FQNNGV. V lost 5 bases to trimming and J lost 13 bases, with 17 bases between them.

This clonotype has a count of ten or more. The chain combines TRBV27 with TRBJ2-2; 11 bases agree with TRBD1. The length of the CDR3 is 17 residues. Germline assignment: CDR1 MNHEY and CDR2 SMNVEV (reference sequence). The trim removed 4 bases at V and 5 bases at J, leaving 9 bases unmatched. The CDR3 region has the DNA TGTGCCAGCAGTTACTTATTGGGACAGGGGGTGACCGGGGAGCTGTTTTTT. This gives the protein CASSYLLGQGVTGELFF.

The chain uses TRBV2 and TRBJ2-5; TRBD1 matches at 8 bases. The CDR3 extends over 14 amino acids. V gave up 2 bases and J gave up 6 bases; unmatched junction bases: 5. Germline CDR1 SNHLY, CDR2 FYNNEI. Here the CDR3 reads CASSERQGAKTQYF. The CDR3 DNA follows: TGTGCCAGCAGTGAAAGGCAGGGGGCGAAGACCCAGTACTTC.

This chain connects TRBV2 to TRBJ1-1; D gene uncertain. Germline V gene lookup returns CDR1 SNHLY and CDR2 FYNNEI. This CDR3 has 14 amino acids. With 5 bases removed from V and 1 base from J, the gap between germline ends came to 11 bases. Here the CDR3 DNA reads TGTGCCAGCAGTCGCGAGGGAACGAACACTGAAGCTTTCTTT. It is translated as CASSREGTNTEAFF.